This entry lists 29 T cell receptor beta chains sequenced from one sample in a study of molecular identifiers for immune sequencing clone quantification. TCRdb reprocessed the PCR reads via MiXCR and lists one record per CDR3 protein. This sample has over 600,000 distinct CDR3 sequences, with 15% to 20% found just once. Specimen: naive CD8+ T cells from blood, with Jurkat cell RNA spiked in. The subset was: FACS-sorted CD8+CD4-CCR7+CD45RA+ naive T cells. These receptors were collected from a human donor in good health. Some libraries in this study had Jurkat cell RNA spiked in.

There are many counts of this clonotype. This chain uses TRBV7-9 with TRBJ1-2; 7 bases are shared with TRBD1. V lost 5 bases and J lost 0; bases outside the gene matches: 3. Germline V CDR1 and CDR2: SEHNR, FQNEAQ (reference sequence). This CDR3 spans 14 amino acids. In DNA form, the CDR3 reads TGTGCCAGCAGCGGGACAGTCGCTAACTATGGCTACACCTTC. Protein sequence: CASSGTVANYGYTF. Together with reference TRBV7-9 and TRBJ1-2, the CDR3 gives the full variable domain: DTGVSQNPRHKITKRGQNVTFRCDPISEHNRLYWYRQTLGQGPEFLTYFQNEAQLEKSRLLSDRFSAERPKGSFSTLEIQRTEQGDSAMYLCASSGTVANYGYTFGSGTRLTVV.

This clonotype occurred a few times. The rearrangement uses TRBV7-9 and TRBJ2-1; 9 bases align to TRBD2. V gave up 1 base and J gave up 9 bases; unmatched junction bases: 4. The CDR3 runs 14 residues. In germline, CDR1 is SEHNR, CDR2 FQNEAQ (reference sequence). CDR3 in DNA: TGTGCCAGCAGCTTAGACGAGCGGGAGGCTGAGCAGTTCTTC. Its translation is CASSLDEREAEQFF.

There are a few counts of this clonotype. This sequence joins TRBV3-1 and TRBJ2-4, with D perhaps matching TRBD2 (7 bases). V lost 4 bases and J lost 9, with 22 bases in between. CDR3 size: 16 residues. CDR1 and CDR2 from the germline V gene are LGHDT and YNNKEL (reference sequence). The CDR3 DNA sequence: TGTGCCAGCAGCCCTGGCGCGGGGGCGGTTTGGGGCATTCAGTACTTC. It translates to CASSPGAGAVWGIQYF.

This clonotype was recorded a few times. This sequence joins TRBV7-9 and TRBJ1-4; 9 bases are a match to TRBD1. CDR1 is SEHNR and CDR2 is FQNEAQ in the germline V gene (reference sequence). The trim removed 1 base at V and 8 bases at J, leaving 8 bases unmatched. This CDR3 has 16 amino acids. In nucleotides, the CDR3 is TGTGCCAGCAGCTTAGAAGTAGGGACAGGGCTCGAAAAACTGTTTTTT. Its translation: CASSLEVGTGLEKLFF.

Comments on this clonotype: At one boundary the junction diverges from the germline segment, which might be a read error. The J gene is TRBJ2-7, the V gene TRBV7-9, with D perhaps given as TRBD1 or TRBD2 (5 bases each). Germline values: CDR1 SEHNR, CDR2 FQNEAQ (reference sequence). This CDR3 spans 14 amino acids. The CDR3 coding sequence is TGTGCCAGCAGCCCCGGGACGGCGGCCTACGAGCAGTGCTTC. Translating gives CASSPGTAAYEQCF. Full variable domain (remainder filled in from reference TRBV7-9 and TRBJ2-7): DTGVSQNPRHKITKRGQNVTFRCDPISEHNRLYWYRQTLGQGPEFLTYFQNEAQLEKSRLLSDRFSAERPKGSFSTLEIQRTEQGDSAMYLCASSPGTAAYEQCFGPGTRLTVT.

The chain combines TRBV6-2 or TRBV6-3 with TRBJ1-2; a possible D gene is TRBD1 (5 bases). This CDR3 is 21 amino acids long. Trimming left V 0 bases short and J 4 bases short, with 30 bases between. CDR1 is MNHEY, CDR2 SVGEGT, per germline. The CDR3 spells CASSYSTRDPRADQHSYGYTF. In nucleotides, the CDR3 is TGTGCCAGCAGTTACTCGACGCGTGACCCCAGGGCAGACCAACACAGCTATGGCTACACCTTC.

V usage is TRBV25-1 and J usage is TRBJ2-1, with D perhaps TRBD2 (5 bases). V shed 6 bases and J shed 2 bases, with 14 bases lying between them. Germline values: CDR1 MGHDK, CDR2 SYGVNS. This CDR3 has 15 residues. CDR3 protein: CASRDSKDAYNEQFF. CDR3 nucleotide sequence: TGTGCCAGCAGGGACTCAAAGGATGCCTACAATGAGCAGTTCTTC.

This clonotype was seen many times. This chain links TRBV4-1 with TRBJ2-4; TRBD2 is a possible D gene (6 bases). The CDR3 loop spans 17 amino acids. Deletions cut 0 bases from V and 8 bases from J, with 20 bases between. The V gene's germline CDR1 is MGHRA and CDR2 YSYEKL. Here the CDR3 reads CASSQENKGLLRYIQYF. CDR3 nucleotides: TGCGCCAGCAGCCAAGAAAATAAGGGACTCCTGAGGTACATTCAGTACTTC.

V and J are TRBV4-1 and TRBJ2-5, with D hard to call. This CDR3 region has 15 residues. Germline CDR1 reads MGHRA; CDR2 reads YSYEKL. Trimming pared 5 bases from V and 1 base from J, leaving 14 bases between. CDR3 sequence: CASSSPGRRQETQYF. CDR3 DNA: TGCGCCAGCAGCTCTCCGGGTCGGCGCCAAGAGACCCAGTACTTC.

This clonotype was seen repeatedly, ten times or more. The V gene is TRBV4-1, the J gene TRBJ2-7; D might be TRBD1 (7 bases). Trimming left V 0 bases short and J 9 bases short, with 12 bases between. This CDR3 has 13 amino acids. Per the germline V gene, CDR1 is MGHRA and CDR2 is YSYEKL. The CDR3 protein is CASSQDFQGGQYF. As DNA, the CDR3 is TGCGCCAGCAGCCAAGATTTCCAGGGGGGGCAGTACTTC.

The table lists this clonotype with a few counts. The chain uses TRBV20-1 and TRBJ2-1; possible D gene TRBD2, 6 bases. V was cut by 5 bases and J by 0 bases, with 23 bases left in between. The CDR3 contains 18 residues. Germline CDR1 is DFQATT and CDR2 is SNEGSKA (reference sequence). The CDR3 nucleotides are TGCAGTGCTCCTAGGACTGGCGGGACCCCCTACTCCTACAATGAGCAGTTCTTC. Translated, it gives CSAPRTGGTPYSYNEQFF.

Only one count was recorded for this clonotype. A much larger clone differs from this one at a single base, so this may be a read error. The chain carries TRBV24-1 and TRBJ1-4; maybe TRBD1 (5 bases). V was clipped by 4 bases and J by 14 bases, with 13 bases between them. The CDR3 contains 12 residues. Germline lookup yields CDR1 KGHDR and CDR2 SFDVKD. Written as DNA, the CDR3 is TGTGCCACCAGTGACGAATCAGGGATGCTGTTTTTT. Translation gives CATSDESGMLFF.

This clonotype has more than one count but fewer than ten. The CDR3 DNA reads TGCAGTGCATCTACTACAGAGGGGTACAATGAGCAGTTCTTC. Translating gives CSASTTEGYNEQFF. The V call is TRBV20-1, the J call TRBJ2-1; tentatively, D is TRBD1 or TRBD2 (5 bases each). V lost 6 bases, J lost 4 bases, and 16 bases lay in between. Germline CDR1 and CDR2: DFQATT and SNEGSKA (reference sequence). The CDR3 has 14 amino acids.

This clonotype occurred many times. V is TRBV4-3 and J is TRBJ2-7; the D is unclear. Trimming took 1 base from V and 0 from J, leaving 13 bases between them. Germline-derived CDR1 and CDR2 are LGHNA and YSLEER. The CDR3 totals 16 residues. The CDR3 loop is CASSQGDRGSSYEQYF. CDR3 nucleotide sequence: TGCGCCAGCAGCCAAGGGGATCGCGGCAGCTCCTACGAGCAGTACTTC.

This clonotype was seen ten or more times. V gene TRBV2 combines with J gene TRBJ2-7; 12 positions agree with TRBD1. V lost 9 bases to trimming and J lost 5 bases; unmatched junction nucleotides: 5. The CDR3 totals 13 residues. The V gene's germline CDR1 is SNHLY and CDR2 FYNNEI. The CDR3 spells CASGDRGPHEQYF. CDR3 DNA sequence: TGTGCCAGTGGGGACAGGGGGCCCCACGAGCAGTACTTC.

This clonotype was seen more than once but under ten times. This chain links TRBV25-1 with TRBJ1-1; D uncertain. This CDR3 is 17 amino acids long. The V end was cut by 1 base, the J end by 3 bases, with 18 bases between. In germline, CDR1 is MGHDK, CDR2 SYGVNS. CDR3 sequence: CASSELGFGIMDTEAFF. The CDR3 DNA reads TGTGCCAGCAGTGAATTGGGCTTCGGGATCATGGACACTGAAGCTTTCTTT.

This clonotype was recorded a few times. The J gene is TRBJ1-6, the V gene TRBV27; 7 positions agree with TRBD1. This CDR3 is 16 amino acids long. Germline CDR1 and CDR2: MNHEY and SMNVEV (reference sequence). V was clipped by 5 bases and J by 8 bases; unmatched bases: 12. The CDR3 protein is CASSPRPGQDDSPLHF. In DNA form, the CDR3 reads TGTGCCAGCAGTCCCCGCCCCGGACAGGATGATTCACCCCTCCACTTT.

Comments on this clonotype: Given a much more abundant clone one base away, this may be a read error. CDR3 nucleotides: TGTGCCAGCAGCTTGTTTTCCCTCCTGGCAGCTGGTGCAGATACGCAGTATTTT. It is translated as CASSLFSLLAAGADTQYF. The chain joins TRBV5-3 to TRBJ2-3, with D hard to call. TRBV5-3 is classed as an ORF, of uncertain function. There are 18 residues in the CDR3.

In its sample, this clonotype was seen a few times. The V and J genes are TRBV12-3 or TRBV12-4 and TRBJ2-1; 9 nucleotides align to TRBD2. This CDR3 has 16 amino acids. J lost 9 bases, V lost 4 bases, and 13 bases had no gene match. This CDR3 is CASSSGGRAHLGEQFF. The CDR3 DNA is TGTGCCAGCAGTTCGGGCGGGAGGGCCCATTTAGGTGAGCAGTTCTTC.

This clonotype was seen ten or more times. The CDR3: CASSLGGGGDTEAFF. As DNA, the CDR3 is TGTGCCAGCAGCTTAGGTGGAGGGGGGGACACTGAAGCTTTCTTT. The genes are TRBV7-9 and TRBJ1-1; D is possibly TRBD1 (6 bases). Germline lookup yields CDR1 SEHNR and CDR2 FQNEAQ (reference sequence). This CDR3 has 15 residues. V was cut by 1 base and J by 3 bases, with 12 bases left in between.

Note on this clonotype: This sequence may be a read error, since a much larger clone differs from it by one base. CDR3 nucleotide sequence: TGTGCCAGCAGCCTCGGGACAGGCGACTACACCGGGGAGCTGTTTTTT. Translated, it gives CASSLGTGDYTGELFF. The V and J genes are TRBV3-1 and TRBJ2-2; 8 nucleotides line up with TRBD1. Germline-derived CDR1 and CDR2 are LGHDT and YNNKEL (reference sequence). This CDR3 is 16 amino acids long. Trimming cost V 4 bases and J 3 bases; bases outside gene matches: 7.

This rearrangement joins TRBV12-3 or TRBV12-4 to TRBJ2-4, with a tentative D call TRBD1 (5 bases). This CDR3 has 15 residues. V was pared by 10 bases and J by 6 bases, with 22 bases between. CDR3 coding DNA: TGTGCCACCAGATCAGATAGCTTTGACAGAAACATTCAGTACTTC. The encoded protein is CATRSDSFDRNIQYF.

This clonotype has at least ten counts. The chain couples TRBV4-3 to TRBJ2-7; D is unclear. Germline V CDR1 and CDR2: LGHNA, YSLEER. Trimming took 3 bases from V and 1 from J, leaving 7 bases between them. This CDR3 is 13 amino acids long. The chain's CDR3 is CASSQDESYEQYF. For the CDR3, the DNA is TGCGCCAGCAGCCAGGACGAATCCTACGAGCAGTACTTC.

The V and J genes are TRBV2 and TRBJ2-6; 7 bases align to TRBD1. Germline V gives CDR1 SNHLY, CDR2 FYNNEI. There are 17 residues in the CDR3. V dropped 7 bases and J dropped 2; count of bases not matched to a gene: 11. CDR3: CASTGWTGLPGANVLTF. The CDR3 region has the DNA TGTGCCAGCACGGGTTGGACAGGTCTTCCTGGGGCCAACGTCCTGACTTTC.

This clonotype was found many times. The V call is TRBV6-6, the J call TRBJ2-1; D is undetermined. CDR3 length: 16 amino acids. Trimming took off 0 bases at V and 0 bases at J, with 9 bases between the two ends. Germline V gives CDR1 MNHNY, CDR2 SVGAGI (reference sequence). The CDR3 spells CASSYSVSDSYNEQFF. The DNA for the CDR3 is TGTGCCAGCAGTTACTCAGTCTCAGACTCCTACAATGAGCAGTTCTTC.

The chain uses TRBV12-3 or TRBV12-4 and TRBJ2-3; 11 bases fit TRBD1. CDR3 length: 17 residues. After removal of 1 base from V and 2 bases from J, the junction contained 5 bases not matched to a gene. The chain's CDR3 is CASSLVRDRGSTDTQYF. As DNA, the CDR3 is TGTGCCAGCAGTTTAGTTCGGGACAGGGGGTCCACAGATACGCAGTATTTT.

To note about this clonotype: A much larger clone differs from this one at a single base, so this may be a read error. V gene TRBV5-1 combines with J gene TRBJ2-6; D is perhaps TRBD1 (5 bases). Germline V lookup: CDR1 SGHRS, CDR2 YFSETQ. The CDR3 runs 19 residues. CDR3 DNA: TGCGCCAGCAGCTCCGCAAGCTGGACCGAGAGCTCTGGGGCCAACGTCCCGACTTTC. It encodes CASSSASWTESSGANVPTF.

This clonotype was found many times. The rearrangement links TRBV19 to TRBJ2-1, with 7 bases matching TRBD2. In germline, CDR1 is LNHDA, CDR2 SQIVND (reference sequence). V was clipped by 3 bases and J by 9 bases; unmatched bases: 11. CDR3 length equals 15 residues. The CDR3 nucleotides are TGTGCCAGTAGTATCCAAAGTACTAGCGCCGGTGAGCAGTTCTTC. It specifies CASSIQSTSAGEQFF.

The sample holds many counts of this clonotype. The J gene is TRBJ1-5, the V gene TRBV9; possible D gene TRBD1, 6 bases. CDR3 length equals 14 residues. Germline V gives CDR1 SGDLS, CDR2 YYNGEE. V lost 4 bases, J lost 6 bases, and 14 bases lay in between. The DNA of the CDR3 is TGTGCCAGCAGCCCTACAGGGTTTGGTCAGCCCCAGCATTTT. Its translation is CASSPTGFGQPQHF.